The clone carrying this T cell receptor beta chain qualifies as medium-sized. Its antigen is unknown. The record originates from a study of T cell repertoires in cytomegalovirus infection. Study at large: CMV epitopes used comprised recently identified HLA-C-restricted ones and well-studied HLA-B-restricted ones. Indications came from public TCR beta signatures; they pointed to CMV infection and to a matching HLA type.

From the reads, TCRdb called clonotypes with MiXCR, one entry per CDR3 protein. The sample has about 700,000 distinct CDR3 sequences; approximately 33% are singletons. Germline CDR1 reads SGHTA; CDR2 reads FQGNSA. CDR3 size: 14 residues. Trimming pared 1 base from V and 4 bases from J, leaving 8 bases between. Study-wide findings and caveats: CMV-specific TCR beta clonotypes restricted by HLA-C were the ones dominating the ex vivo response.

The J gene is TRBJ1-5, the V gene TRBV7-2; D gene ambiguous. The receptor comes from a human donor in good health (CMV status not recorded). Some clones in this sample may be carry-over from other donors' samples. Material: cultured PBMCs, obtained from culture after CMV antigen stimulation. CDR3 sequence (DNA): TGTGCCAGCAGCTTAGACGGATATAATCAGCCCCAGCATTTT. Its translation is CASSLDGYNQPQHF.